These T cell receptor beta chains were read from a single sample in a study of T cell clusters in autoimmune cytopenias. No DNA is given; TCRdb re-called the multiplex PCR reads and lists each CDR3 protein once. The sample's table shows about 5,000 distinct CDR3 sequences. This sample was shared with a second study, whose subject was T cell repertoires in aging, cancer and after chemotherapy.

The sequencing input was peripheral blood. The receptors come from a human donor in good health. CDR3s include the opening cysteine and the closing phenylalanine or tryptophan. The order of the fields is CDR3 protein, V gene, J gene, clone size. Rows give clone size only sometimes, using once, few, many, or a class for an expanded clone.

CDR3: CASSPYLRDIQYF
V: TRBV6-1
J: TRBJ2-4
size: -

CDR3: CASSAGTGGRGYTF
V: TRBV6-1
J: TRBJ1-2
size: medium-sized

CDR3: CASSYAGGVYNEQFF
V: TRBV6-5
J: TRBJ2-1
size: hyperexpanded

CDR3: CASTSGAGEKLFF
V: TRBV19
J: TRBJ1-4
size: medium-sized

CDR3: CAWSDSIGGYTF
V: TRBV30
J: TRBJ1-2
size: medium-sized

CDR3: CASSPGQRDNEKLFF
V: TRBV5-1
J: TRBJ1-4
size: -

CDR3: CASSIEGDNSPLHF
V: TRBV6-5
J: TRBJ1-6
size: medium-sized

CDR3: CASRRGATDTQYF
V: TRBV5-1
J: TRBJ2-3
size: -

CDR3: CASSPDWSLQYF
V: TRBV5-4
J: TRBJ2-7
size: medium-sized

CDR3: CSASWGGSQETQYF
V: TRBV20-1
J: TRBJ2-5
size: -

CDR3: CATRTEEGYEQYF
V: TRBV24-1
J: TRBJ2-7
size: -

CDR3: CASSLKVWGREQYF
V: TRBV27
J: TRBJ2-7
size: -

CDR3: CASKATSGLQETQYF
V: TRBV19
J: TRBJ2-5
size: medium-sized

CDR3: CASSLDQTNTEAFF
V: TRBV5-1
J: TRBJ1-1
size: -

CDR3: CASSLGAGNSPLHF
V: TRBV5-5
J: TRBJ1-6
size: medium-sized

CDR3: CASSSTGTREEKLFF
V: TRBV5-1
J: TRBJ1-4
size: -

CDR3: CASSQLLTGDPEAFF
V: TRBV11-1
J: TRBJ1-1
size: medium-sized

CDR3: CATSSFSREEQYF
V: TRBV15
J: TRBJ2-7
size: medium-sized

CDR3: CATSARGRVAGRKKTQYF
V: TRBV24-1
J: TRBJ2-5
size: -

CDR3: CASSDDMGGADTQYF
V: TRBV6-1
J: TRBJ2-3
size: medium-sized

CDR3: CASSPLGQGSEKLFF
V: TRBV28
J: TRBJ1-4
size: -

CDR3: CASRYSGFAYEQYF
V: TRBV27
J: TRBJ2-7
size: medium-sized

CDR3: CASSLGVEETQYF
V: TRBV5-1
J: TRBJ2-5
size: -

CDR3: CASSEAQGSGGYGYTF
V: TRBV6-1
J: TRBJ1-2
size: medium-sized

CDR3: CASSVSGLESQTDTQYF
V: TRBV5-6
J: TRBJ2-3
size: -

CDR3: CSAYTVNEKLFF
V: TRBV20-1
J: TRBJ1-4
size: -

CDR3: CASSVGFPGNTIYF
V: TRBV6-1
J: TRBJ1-3
size: medium-sized

CDR3: CASSPLGGAGRYNEQFF
V: TRBV11-2
J: TRBJ2-1
size: -

CDR3: CAWSAGQGLSQPQHF
V: TRBV30
J: TRBJ1-5
size: medium-sized

CDR3: CAISGSQKETQYF
V: TRBV10-3
J: TRBJ2-5
size: -

CDR3: CASSAGQGPDTQYF
V: TRBV6-1
J: TRBJ2-3
size: medium-sized